This T cell receptor beta chain was observed in a study of T cells in narcolepsy. Background on the study: Healthy controls were enrolled alongside patients with narcolepsy type 1 or type 2.

Produced via immunoSEQ multiplex PCR; TCRdb's table is partial and in-frame only. The sample consists of 25,000 to 35,000 clones, about four fifths of them appearing once. The CDR3 loop spans 13 amino acids. The trim removed 7 bases at V and 4 bases at J, leaving 3 bases unmatched. Germline CDR1 and CDR2: LNHDA and SQIVND (reference sequence). Study findings and constraints: Autoreactive HCRT-specific and TRIB2-specific clonotypes were marked in same-patient CSF-versus-blood CD4+ comparisons. Autoreactive clonotypes reportedly recurred in blood of same and different patients, not controls. Autoreactive clone sequences were missing from some blood memory CD4+ repertoires.

To note about this clone: Its antigen is still unknown.

The chain carries TRBV19 and TRBJ2-2; 7 bases align to TRBD1. The source is a human donor with narcolepsy. The sequenced sample consisted of CD45RA- memory CD4+ T cells from PBMCs. This chain's CDR3 is CASKGQLTGELFF. CDR3 sequence (DNA): TGTGCCAGTAAGGGACAGCTCACCGGGGAGCTGTTTTTT.